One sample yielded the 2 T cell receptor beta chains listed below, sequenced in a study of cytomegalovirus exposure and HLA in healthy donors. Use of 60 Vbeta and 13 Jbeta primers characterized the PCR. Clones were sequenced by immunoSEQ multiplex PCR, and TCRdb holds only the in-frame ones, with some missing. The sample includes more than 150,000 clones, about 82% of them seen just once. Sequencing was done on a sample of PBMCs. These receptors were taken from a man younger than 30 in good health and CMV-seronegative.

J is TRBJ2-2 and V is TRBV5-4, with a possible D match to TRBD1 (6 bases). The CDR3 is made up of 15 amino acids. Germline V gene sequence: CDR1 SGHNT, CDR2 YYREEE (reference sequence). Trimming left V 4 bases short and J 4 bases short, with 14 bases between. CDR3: CASSPPGDTTGELFF. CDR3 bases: TGTGCCAGCAGCCCGCCCGGGGACACCACCGGGGAGCTGTTTTTT.

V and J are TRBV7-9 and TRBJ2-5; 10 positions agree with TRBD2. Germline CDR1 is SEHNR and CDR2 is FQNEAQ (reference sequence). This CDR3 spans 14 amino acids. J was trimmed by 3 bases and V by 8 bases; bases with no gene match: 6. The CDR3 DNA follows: TGTGCCAGCCACCTAGCGGGGGTCGAAGAGACCCAGTACTTC. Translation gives CASHLAGVEETQYF.